The T cell receptor (beta chain) described here comes from a study of HIV-infected patients and healthy controls. This clonotype was detected a few times. This CDR3 comprises 14 residues. Germline-derived CDR1 and CDR2 are MNHNS and SASEGT. Trimming cost V 8 bases and J 7 bases; bases outside gene matches: 6. In TCRdb, the 5' RACE reads were re-called with MiXCR into one record per CDR3 protein. The sample includes about 67,000 distinct CDR3 sequences, about 15% of them seen just once. The origin of this receptor is a human donor in good health. The chain recombines TRBV6-1 with TRBJ1-6; TRBD1 aligns across 9 bases. Sequences were obtained from CD4+ T cells from blood. The chain's CDR3 is CASRQGGTNSPLHF. The CDR3 DNA reads as TGTGCCAGCCGACAGGGGGGAACCAATTCACCCCTCCACTTT.